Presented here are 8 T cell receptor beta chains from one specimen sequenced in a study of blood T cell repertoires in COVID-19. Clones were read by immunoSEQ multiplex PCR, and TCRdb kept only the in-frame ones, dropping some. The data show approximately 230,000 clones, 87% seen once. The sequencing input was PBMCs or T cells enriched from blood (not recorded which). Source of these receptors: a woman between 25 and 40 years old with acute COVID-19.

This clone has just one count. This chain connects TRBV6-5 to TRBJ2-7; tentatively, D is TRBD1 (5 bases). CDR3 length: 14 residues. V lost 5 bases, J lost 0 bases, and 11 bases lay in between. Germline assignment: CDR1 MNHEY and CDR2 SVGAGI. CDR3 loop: CASSRTGVSYEQYF. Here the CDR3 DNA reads TGTGCCAGCAGTCGAACAGGAGTCTCCTACGAGCAGTACTTC.

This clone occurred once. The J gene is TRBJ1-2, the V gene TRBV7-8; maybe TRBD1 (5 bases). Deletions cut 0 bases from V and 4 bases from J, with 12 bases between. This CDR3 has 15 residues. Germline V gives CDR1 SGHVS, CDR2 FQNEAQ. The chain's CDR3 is CASSLAGAETYGYTF. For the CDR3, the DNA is TGTGCCAGCAGCTTAGCAGGGGCCGAAACCTATGGCTACACCTTC.

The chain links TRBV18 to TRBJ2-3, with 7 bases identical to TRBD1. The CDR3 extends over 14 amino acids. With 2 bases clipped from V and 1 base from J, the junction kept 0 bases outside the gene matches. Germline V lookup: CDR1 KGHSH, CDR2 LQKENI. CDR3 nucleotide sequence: TGTGCCAGCTCACCAGGACAGGGCACAGATACGCAGTATTTT. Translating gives CASSPGQGTDTQYF.

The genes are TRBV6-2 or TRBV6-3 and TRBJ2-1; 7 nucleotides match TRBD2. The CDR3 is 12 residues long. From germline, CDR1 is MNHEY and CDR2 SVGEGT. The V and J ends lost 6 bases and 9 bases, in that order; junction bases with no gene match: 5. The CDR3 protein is CASSPTSFEQFF. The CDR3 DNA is TGTGCCAGCAGCCCGACTAGCTTTGAGCAGTTCTTC.

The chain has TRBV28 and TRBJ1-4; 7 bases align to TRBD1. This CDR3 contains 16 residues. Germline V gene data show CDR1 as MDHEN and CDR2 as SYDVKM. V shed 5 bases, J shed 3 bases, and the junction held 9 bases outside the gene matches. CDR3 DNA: TGTGCCAGCAGTCAGATTCGACAGGGTCCTAATGAAAAACTGTTTTTT. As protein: CASSQIRQGPNEKLFF.

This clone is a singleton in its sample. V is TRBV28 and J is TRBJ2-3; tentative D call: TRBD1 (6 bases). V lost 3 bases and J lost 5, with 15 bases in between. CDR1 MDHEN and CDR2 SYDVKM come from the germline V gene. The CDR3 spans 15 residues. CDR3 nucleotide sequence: TGTGCCAGCAGTTTCCCCAGGACAGAAGGAGATACGCAGTATTTT. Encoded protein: CASSFPRTEGDTQYF.

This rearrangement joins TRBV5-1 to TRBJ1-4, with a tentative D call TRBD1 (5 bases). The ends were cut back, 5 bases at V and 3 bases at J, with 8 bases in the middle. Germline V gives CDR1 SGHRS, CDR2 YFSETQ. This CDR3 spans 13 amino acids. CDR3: CASSTGPNEKLFF. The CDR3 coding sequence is TGCGCCAGCAGTACAGGTCCTAATGAAAAACTGTTTTTT.

DNA for the CDR3: TGTGCCAGCAGAAAGGGAGGGGTGACTAATGAAAAACTGTTTTTT. This translates into CASRKGGVTNEKLFF. The chain couples TRBV6-5 to TRBJ1-4, with D perhaps matching TRBD1 (5 bases). The germline V gene has CDR1 MNHEY and CDR2 SVGAGI. The CDR3 extends over 15 amino acids. V shed 6 bases and J shed 2 bases, with 13 bases lying between them.